A single TCR beta chain is shown here with its context. Its target is unknown. This entry belongs to a study of T cell responses to AZD1222 COVID-19 vaccine. Whole-study findings and limits: Clonal diversity was possibly underestimated, and white British individuals and females predominated among donors. The span of vaccine-associated CD4 TCRs extended across spike, with dominance at 160-218 and 743-854.

Pooling of second doses given at about 4 or about 12 weeks was done. Produced via immunoSEQ multiplex PCR; TCRdb's table is partial and in-frame only. The sample carries some 150,000 clones, roughly 90% recorded once. The material sequenced was peripheral blood, taken 28 days after the second AZD1222 dose. The TCR sequence derives from an adult who received the AZD1222 COVID-19 vaccine.

CDR3 amino acids: CASSYTDTDTQYF. For the CDR3, the DNA is TGTGCCAGCAGTTACACCGACACAGATACGCAGTATTTT. The V call is TRBV6-5, the J call TRBJ2-3, with D uncertain. The germline gives CDR1 MNHEY, CDR2 SVGAGI. The V end was cut by 2 bases, the J end by 2 bases, with 5 bases between. This CDR3 is 13 amino acids long.